Below are 2 T cell receptor beta chains sequenced from a single sample in a study of T cell responses to AZD1222 COVID-19 vaccine. Profiled with immunoSEQ multiplex PCR; TCRdb holds only in-frame clones, not every one. This table holds around 100,000 clones, just over 85% found once. The sample was peripheral blood, taken on day 0 of AZD1222 vaccination. The receptors originated from an adult in good health.

The chain combines TRBV28 with TRBJ2-1, with D perhaps matching TRBD1 (6 bases). V was cut by 11 bases and J by 7 bases, with 12 bases left in between. Germline V gives CDR1 MDHEN, CDR2 SYDVKM. The CDR3 covers 11 residues. The DNA for the CDR3 is TGTGCCTCCTACCAGGGGAATGAGCAGTTCTTC. Protein sequence: CASYQGNEQFF.

The chain carries TRBV9 and TRBJ2-5; 10 bases are a match to TRBD1. Germline V gives CDR1 SGDLS, CDR2 YYNGEE. The CDR3 covers 15 residues. J was trimmed by 5 bases and V by 2 bases; bases with no gene match: 6. CDR3 amino acids: CASSVTGGAGETQYF. The CDR3 coding sequence is TGTGCCAGCAGCGTGACAGGGGGCGCGGGGGAGACCCAGTACTTC.